The clone carrying this TCR beta chain was detected only once. The data belong to a study of blood T cell repertoires in COVID-19. CDR3 length: 13 amino acids. V was trimmed by 5 bases and J by 7 bases, leaving 13 bases between them. The V gene's germline CDR1 is SGHRS and CDR2 YFSETQ. The protocol was immunoSEQ multiplex PCR, while the TCRdb copy is restricted to in-frame clones and leaves out a portion. The sample holds about 220,000 clones, approximately 90% seen once. Material for sequencing was PBMCs or T cells enriched from blood (not recorded which). The origin of this receptor is a woman in her forties with acute COVID-19. V gene TRBV5-1 combines with J gene TRBJ2-1; a possible D gene is TRBD2 (5 bases). The CDR3 DNA sequence: TGCGCCAGCAGATCCGGGAAAGAAAATGAGCAGTTCTTC. It translates to CASRSGKENEQFF.